Listed below are T cell receptor beta chains from one sample, sequenced in a study of CD8 T cells in ankylosing spondylitis. A single record per CDR3 protein comes from TCRdb applying MiXCR to the 5' RACE reads. The sample lists 340,000 or so distinct CDR3 sequences, roughly 14% occurring once. What was sequenced was blood, either unsorted or a sorted T cell fraction (not recorded which). Receptors originate from a male donor with ankylosing spondylitis or in good health (not recorded which). The CDR3 runs from the conserved cysteine through the conserved F or W. D genes are given only for firm matches. Size is stated for part of the rows, as once, few or many counts, or as a class when the clone is expanded.

clone size: many; J gene: TRBJ2-1; D gene: -; CDR3 length: 12; V gene: TRBV28; CDR3 protein: CASRKGYNEQFF; CDR3 DNA: TGTGCCAGCAGGAAGGGCTACAATGAGCAGTTCTTC
clone size: few; J gene: TRBJ2-3; D gene: TRBD2; CDR3 length: 15; V gene: TRBV25-1; CDR3 protein: CASSASGGDRGTQYF; CDR3 DNA: TGTGCCAGCAGTGCTAGCGGGGGTGACCGCGGTACGCAGTATTTT
clone size: few; J gene: TRBJ2-1; D gene: -; CDR3 length: 14; V gene: TRBV18; CDR3 protein: CASSPLHLDNEQFF; CDR3 DNA: TGTGCCAGCTCACCATTACACCTGGACAATGAGCAGTTCTTC
clone size: few; J gene: TRBJ2-7; D gene: -; CDR3 length: 15; V gene: TRBV7-2; CDR3 protein: CASSLPDSRTYEQYF; CDR3 DNA: TGTGCCAGCAGCCTCCCGGACAGCCGAACCTACGAGCAGTACTTC
clone size: few; J gene: TRBJ2-3; D gene: -; CDR3 length: 16; V gene: TRBV25-1; CDR3 protein: CASSDPPTSGIDTQYF; CDR3 DNA: TGTGCCAGCAGTGACCCCCCTACTTCAGGGATAGATACGCAGTATTTT
clone size: few; J gene: TRBJ2-3; D gene: -; CDR3 length: 15; V gene: TRBV7-9; CDR3 protein: CASSVGGPGYDTQYF; CDR3 DNA: TGTGCCAGCAGCGTAGGGGGGCCGGGCTACGATACGCAGTATTTT
clone size: -; J gene: TRBJ2-3; D gene: -; CDR3 length: 12; V gene: TRBV4-1; CDR3 protein: CASSRVADTQYF; CDR3 DNA: TGCGCCAGCAGTCGGGTGGCAGATACGCAGTATTTT
clone size: few; J gene: TRBJ1-2; D gene: -; CDR3 length: 15; V gene: TRBV18; CDR3 protein: CASSPPGVIGYGYTF; CDR3 DNA: TGTGCCAGCTCACCCCCGGGGGTGATCGGCTATGGCTACACCTTC
clone size: -; J gene: TRBJ1-1; D gene: -; CDR3 length: 17; V gene: TRBV4-1; CDR3 protein: CASSQDFSRVMNTEAFF; CDR3 DNA: TGCGCCAGCAGCCAAGATTTTTCAAGGGTCATGAACACTGAAGCTTTCTTT
clone size: many; J gene: TRBJ1-5; D gene: -; CDR3 length: 14; V gene: TRBV12-3/TRBV12-4; CDR3 protein: CASSKTAGDQPQHF; CDR3 DNA: TGTGCCAGCTCTAAGACGGCAGGCGATCAGCCCCAGCATTTT
clone size: -; J gene: TRBJ2-1; D gene: TRBD2; CDR3 length: 20; V gene: TRBV18; CDR3 protein: CASSPRTSGGTRSSYNEQFF; CDR3 DNA: TGTGCCAGCTCACCAAGGACTAGCGGGGGTACTAGGAGCTCCTACAATGAGCAGTTCTTC
clone size: few; J gene: TRBJ2-3; D gene: TRBD1; CDR3 length: 14; V gene: TRBV9; CDR3 protein: CATNRGWSTDTQYF; CDR3 DNA: TGTGCCACGAACAGGGGGTGGAGCACAGATACGCAGTATTTT
clone size: -; J gene: TRBJ2-1; D gene: TRBD2; CDR3 length: 16; V gene: TRBV11-2; CDR3 protein: CASSRTGTSGHNEQFF; CDR3 DNA: TGTGCCAGCAGCCGGACCGGGACTAGCGGACACAATGAGCAGTTCTTC
clone size: few; J gene: TRBJ2-1; D gene: TRBD2; CDR3 length: 14; V gene: TRBV20-1; CDR3 protein: CSARTSGPYNEQFF; CDR3 DNA: TGCAGTGCTAGGACTAGCGGGCCATACAATGAGCAGTTCTTC
clone size: -; J gene: TRBJ2-5; D gene: TRBD1; CDR3 length: 16; V gene: TRBV18; CDR3 protein: CASSLTGTGIKETQYF; CDR3 DNA: TGTGCCAGCTCACTCACCGGGACAGGGATAAAAGAGACCCAGTACTTC
clone size: -; J gene: TRBJ1-1; D gene: -; CDR3 length: 14; V gene: TRBV7-8; CDR3 protein: CASTLTDMNTEAFF; CDR3 DNA: TGTGCCAGCACCCTGACAGATATGAACACTGAAGCTTTCTTT
clone size: -; J gene: TRBJ2-2; D gene: -; CDR3 length: 16; V gene: TRBV4-1; CDR3 protein: CASSQEEVSSTGELFF; CDR3 DNA: TGCGCCAGCAGCCAAGAGGAGGTCAGTTCTACCGGGGAGCTGTTTTTT
clone size: few; J gene: TRBJ1-6; D gene: -; CDR3 length: 14; V gene: TRBV27; CDR3 protein: CASSRGTSYSPLHF; CDR3 DNA: TGTGCCAGCAGCCGCGGGACTTCGTATTCACCCCTCCACTTT
clone size: few; J gene: TRBJ2-3; D gene: -; CDR3 length: 13; V gene: TRBV7-2; CDR3 protein: CASSPTTGDTQYF; CDR3 DNA: TGTGCCAGCAGCCCAACGACGGGGGATACGCAGTATTTT
clone size: few; J gene: TRBJ2-3; D gene: TRBD1; CDR3 length: 14; V gene: TRBV9; CDR3 protein: CASSVDRVADTQYF; CDR3 DNA: TGTGCCAGCAGCGTGGACAGGGTGGCAGATACGCAGTATTTT
clone size: few; J gene: TRBJ1-2; D gene: -; CDR3 length: 12; V gene: TRBV3-1; CDR3 protein: CASSQTNYGYTF; CDR3 DNA: TGTGCCAGCAGCCAGACAAACTATGGCTACACCTTC
clone size: few; J gene: TRBJ1-1; D gene: -; CDR3 length: 12; V gene: TRBV10-3; CDR3 protein: CAISLGSTEAFF; CDR3 DNA: TGTGCCATAAGCCTCGGGAGCACTGAAGCTTTCTTT
clone size: few; J gene: TRBJ2-5; D gene: -; CDR3 length: 14; V gene: TRBV15; CDR3 protein: CATSSSTHQGTQYF; CDR3 DNA: TGTGCCACCAGCAGTTCGACTCACCAAGGGACCCAGTACTTC
clone size: -; J gene: TRBJ1-2; D gene: -; CDR3 length: 17; V gene: TRBV5-1; CDR3 protein: CASCRDPGGVSNYGYTF; CDR3 DNA: TGCGCCAGCTGTCGGGACCCCGGTGGGGTTTCCAACTATGGCTACACCTTC
clone size: -; J gene: TRBJ2-1; D gene: -; CDR3 length: 15; V gene: TRBV10-3; CDR3 protein: CAISAGGLSYNEQFF; CDR3 DNA: TGTGCCATCAGTGCTGGCGGACTCTCCTACAATGAGCAGTTCTTC
clone size: -; J gene: TRBJ2-6; D gene: -; CDR3 length: 17; V gene: TRBV5-1; CDR3 protein: CASSFEVRASGANVLTF; CDR3 DNA: TGCGCCAGCAGCTTCGAGGTTAGGGCGTCTGGGGCCAACGTCCTGACTTTC
clone size: few; J gene: TRBJ2-1; D gene: TRBD2; CDR3 length: 19; V gene: TRBV13; CDR3 protein: CASSLEAGGYPSSYNEQFF; CDR3 DNA: TGTGCCAGCAGCTTAGAAGCGGGGGGGTACCCAAGCTCCTACAATGAGCAGTTCTTC
clone size: few; J gene: TRBJ1-5; D gene: TRBD1; CDR3 length: 14; V gene: TRBV20-1; CDR3 protein: CSARTGGEDQPQHF; CDR3 DNA: TGCAGTGCTAGAACAGGGGGGGAGGATCAGCCCCAGCATTTT
clone size: -; J gene: TRBJ1-1; D gene: -; CDR3 length: 15; V gene: TRBV5-1; CDR3 protein: CASSLVGRGTTEAFF; CDR3 DNA: TGCGCCAGCAGCTTGGTTGGCAGGGGAACCACTGAAGCTTTCTTT
clone size: many; J gene: TRBJ1-5; D gene: -; CDR3 length: 12; V gene: TRBV5-1; CDR3 protein: CASSCPEEPQHF; CDR3 DNA: TGCGCCAGCAGCTGCCCAGAAGAGCCCCAGCATTTT
clone size: few; J gene: TRBJ1-1; D gene: -; CDR3 length: 14; V gene: TRBV12-3/TRBV12-4; CDR3 protein: CASNPNRVFHKGIF; CDR3 DNA: TGTGCCAGCAACCCCAACAGGGTATTCCACAAGGGGATCTTT
clone size: -; J gene: TRBJ2-5; D gene: TRBD2; CDR3 length: 15; V gene: TRBV25-1; CDR3 protein: CASSATSGGFETQYF; CDR3 DNA: TGTGCCAGCAGTGCGACTAGCGGGGGTTTCGAGACCCAGTACTTC
clone size: -; J gene: TRBJ2-7; D gene: TRBD1; CDR3 length: 13; V gene: TRBV10-3; CDR3 protein: CAIRPGQGYEQYF; CDR3 DNA: TGTGCCATCAGACCGGGACAGGGTTACGAGCAGTACTTC
clone size: few; J gene: TRBJ1-1; D gene: -; CDR3 length: 14; V gene: TRBV12-3/TRBV12-4; CDR3 protein: CASSFKELNTEAFF; CDR3 DNA: TGTGCCAGCAGTTTTAAGGAGTTAAACACTGAAGCTTTCTTT
clone size: -; J gene: TRBJ2-3; D gene: TRBD1; CDR3 length: 15; V gene: TRBV3-1; CDR3 protein: CACSRQGEFRDTQYF; CDR3 DNA: TGTGCCTGCAGCCGACAGGGGGAATTTAGAGATACGCAGTATTTT
clone size: many; J gene: TRBJ1-1; D gene: -; CDR3 length: 13; V gene: TRBV4-1; CDR3 protein: CASSRHRDGEAFF; CDR3 DNA: TGCGCCAGCAGCCGTCACAGGGACGGGGAAGCTTTCTTT
clone size: few; J gene: TRBJ2-1; D gene: TRBD1; CDR3 length: 15; V gene: TRBV6-1; CDR3 protein: CASSGMRTGWNEQFF; CDR3 DNA: TGTGCCAGCAGTGGGATGCGGACAGGGTGGAATGAGCAGTTCTTC
clone size: -; J gene: TRBJ2-3; D gene: -; CDR3 length: 14; V gene: TRBV12-3/TRBV12-4; CDR3 protein: CASSSTHRVNTQYF; CDR3 DNA: TGTGCCAGCAGCAGCACCCACAGGGTAAATACGCAGTATTTT
clone size: -; J gene: TRBJ1-5; D gene: TRBD1; CDR3 length: 15; V gene: TRBV4-1; CDR3 protein: CASSPGQGRGQPQHF; CDR3 DNA: TGCGCCAGCAGCCCGGGACAGGGAAGGGGTCAGCCCCAGCATTTT
clone size: few; J gene: TRBJ2-7; D gene: -; CDR3 length: 14; V gene: TRBV6-1; CDR3 protein: CASSPPLKANEQYF; CDR3 DNA: TGTGCCAGCAGTCCTCCCCTCAAGGCTAACGAGCAGTACTTC
clone size: few; J gene: TRBJ1-5; D gene: -; CDR3 length: 18; V gene: TRBV3-1; CDR3 protein: CASSQRTGLGGSNQPQHF; CDR3 DNA: TGTGCCAGCAGCCAAAGGACTGGGCTCGGAGGCAGCAATCAGCCCCAGCATTTT
clone size: many; J gene: TRBJ1-2; D gene: -; CDR3 length: 16; V gene: TRBV12-3/TRBV12-4; CDR3 protein: CASSLGQGNTYYGYTF; CDR3 DNA: TGTGCCAGCAGTTTAGGGCAGGGGAACACATACTATGGCTACACCTTC
clone size: many; J gene: TRBJ1-1; D gene: -; CDR3 length: 12; V gene: TRBV6-5; CDR3 protein: CASSYRRGEAFF; CDR3 DNA: TGTGCCAGCAGTTACCGAAGGGGTGAAGCTTTCTTT
clone size: many; J gene: TRBJ1-6; D gene: -; CDR3 length: 13; V gene: TRBV12-3/TRBV12-4; CDR3 protein: CASSLTGEAPLHF; CDR3 DNA: TGTGCCAGCAGTTTGACCGGGGAGGCACCCCTCCACTTT
clone size: few; J gene: TRBJ2-2; D gene: TRBD2; CDR3 length: 16; V gene: TRBV6-2/TRBV6-3; CDR3 protein: CASSYPLERESGELFF; CDR3 DNA: TGTGCCAGCAGTTACCCCCTTGAGCGGGAGTCCGGGGAGCTGTTTTTT
clone size: -; J gene: TRBJ2-3; D gene: -; CDR3 length: 13; V gene: TRBV20-1; CDR3 protein: CSAGGGVLDTQYF; CDR3 DNA: TGCAGTGCTGGAGGGGGGGTTTTGGATACGCAGTATTTT
clone size: -; J gene: TRBJ1-1; D gene: -; CDR3 length: 15; V gene: TRBV5-1; CDR3 protein: CASSLIPGEWTEAFF; CDR3 DNA: TGCGCCAGCAGCCTGATTCCGGGGGAGTGGACTGAAGCTTTCTTT
clone size: few; J gene: TRBJ1-2; D gene: -; CDR3 length: 17; V gene: TRBV20-1; CDR3 protein: CSARGEGDGGTPYGYTF; CDR3 DNA: TGCAGTGCTAGGGGTGAAGGGGACGGAGGTACCCCCTATGGCTACACCTTC
clone size: few; J gene: TRBJ2-4; D gene: -; CDR3 length: 17; V gene: TRBV11-2; CDR3 protein: CASSLVRSGATKNIQYF; CDR3 DNA: TGTGCCAGCAGCTTAGTAAGGTCAGGGGCAACCAAAAACATTCAGTACTTC
clone size: -; J gene: TRBJ1-1; D gene: -; CDR3 length: 14; V gene: TRBV4-1; CDR3 protein: CASSPIGGGTEAFF; CDR3 DNA: TGCGCCAGCAGCCCCATAGGAGGGGGCACTGAAGCTTTCTTT
clone size: once; J gene: TRBJ2-5; D gene: -; CDR3 length: 12; V gene: TRBV18; CDR3 protein: CASSPGFETQYF; CDR3 DNA: TGTGCCAGCTCACCAGGGTTTGAGACCCAGTACTTC
clone size: few; J gene: TRBJ2-5; D gene: -; CDR3 length: 16; V gene: TRBV5-1; CDR3 protein: CASSLLGASGPEPQYF; CDR3 DNA: TGCGCCAGCAGCTTGTTGGGTGCTAGTGGGCCGGAGCCCCAGTACTTC
clone size: -; J gene: TRBJ2-1; D gene: -; CDR3 length: 15; V gene: TRBV4-2; CDR3 protein: CASSQGPSSSNEQFF; CDR3 DNA: TGTGCCAGCAGCCAAGGGCCATCCTCTAGCAATGAGCAGTTCTTC
clone size: -; J gene: TRBJ2-7; D gene: -; CDR3 length: 15; V gene: TRBV18; CDR3 protein: CASSPGDRLAYEQYF; CDR3 DNA: TGTGCCAGCTCACCAGGAGACAGGCTAGCCTACGAGCAGTACTTC
clone size: few; J gene: TRBJ2-7; D gene: TRBD2; CDR3 length: 15; V gene: TRBV5-1; CDR3 protein: CAGLLAGATSYEQYF; CDR3 DNA: TGCGCCGGTCTTCTAGCGGGAGCGACCTCCTACGAGCAGTACTTC